This entry lists 23 T cell receptor beta chains sequenced from one sample in a study of beta chain features in type 1 diabetes. Overall study findings and caveats: Moderate yet significant TCRB CDR3 shortening was seen in Type 1 diabetes patients in all four CD4+ subsets.

As every portion of the isolated RNA was reverse transcribed, the sequencing read expressed TCRB transcripts. Sequencing was performed with immunoSEQ multiplex PCR; in TCRdb, only in-frame clones are kept and a portion is missing. The sample yields a few hundred thousand clones, around 21% seen once. These TCRs are of unknown antigen specificity. Sequenced sample: naive CD4+ T cells from blood. These receptors were obtained from a woman between 40 and 50 years old with type 1 diabetes.

This clone occurred a few times. The chain links TRBV9 to TRBJ1-2; TRBD1 might be the D (5 bases). Trimming removed 3 bases at V and 7 bases at J, with 13 bases between. Per the germline V gene, CDR1 is SGDLS and CDR2 is YYNGEE. CDR3 length: 13 amino acids. CDR3 sequence: CASSAGSLGGYTF. The DNA of the CDR3 is TGTGCCAGCAGCGCAGGGTCGCTGGGTGGCTACACCTTC.

This chain uses TRBV18 with TRBJ1-3, with a weak D call TRBD1 (6 bases). V was shortened by 6 bases and J by 0 bases, with 15 bases between the two germline ends. CDR1 KGHSH and CDR2 LQKENI come from the germline V gene. This CDR3 contains 16 residues. The CDR3 reads CASSSTKGDSGNTIYF. The CDR3, as DNA: TGTGCCAGCTCGAGTACAAAGGGGGACTCTGGAAACACCATATATTTT.

Note on this clone: Relative to the germline gene, one junction end is altered; a read error may explain this. J is TRBJ1-1 and V is TRBV18; unclear D gene. This CDR3 contains 15 residues. Per the germline V gene, CDR1 is KGHSH and CDR2 is LQKENI. Written as DNA, the CDR3 is TGTGCCAGCTCTCCACCCGCCGCTCTAAACACTGAAGCTTTCTTT. Protein sequence: CASSPPAALNTEAFF. Variable domain in full (rest from reference TRBV18 and TRBJ1-1): NAGVMQNPRHLVRRRGQEARLRCSPMKGHSHVYWYRQLPEEGLKFMVYLQKENIIDESGMPKERFSAEFPKEGPSILRIQQVVRGDSAAYFCASSPPAALNTEAFFGQGTRLTVV.

This clone was observed a handful of times. The CDR3 loop is CASSLLSRGSTDTQYF. CDR3 in DNA: TGCGCCAGCAGTCTGTTATCCCGGGGTAGCACAGATACGCAGTATTTT. The rearrangement links TRBV23-1 to TRBJ2-3, with D perhaps TRBD2 (5 bases). TRBV23-1 falls under the ORF class, with uncertain function. The CDR3 totals 16 residues. V lost 4 bases, J lost 0 bases, and 14 bases lay in between.

CDR3 region: CASSKNSGPGNTIYF. The CDR3 nucleotides read TGTGCCAGCAGCAAGAACTCAGGGCCTGGAAACACCATATATTTT. This chain uses TRBV7-2 with TRBJ1-3, with a tentative D call TRBD1 (5 bases). The germline V and J ends were trimmed by 5 bases and 2 bases, with 13 bases remaining between them. Looked up from germline, CDR1 is SGHTA and CDR2 is FQGNSA. The CDR3 extends over 15 amino acids.

This clone was observed a handful of times. V is TRBV9 and J is TRBJ2-1; the D gene is possibly TRBD1 (6 bases). Trimming took off 0 bases at V and 8 bases at J, with 15 bases between the two ends. Germline CDR1 reads SGDLS; CDR2 reads YYNGEE. The CDR3 sequence is 15 residues long. The CDR3 region is CASSVAPGERYEQFF. DNA for the CDR3: TGTGCCAGCAGCGTAGCGCCAGGGGAAAGGTATGAGCAGTTCTTC.

The genes are TRBV15 and TRBJ2-5; 10 bases are shared with TRBD1. CDR3 length equals 18 residues. CDR1 is LNHNV and CDR2 is YYDKDF in the germline V gene (reference sequence). Germline trimming cut 3 bases from V and 5 bases from J; bases unmatched to any gene: 15. CDR3 amino acids: CATSRSIVPGQGTETQYF. The CDR3, as DNA: TGTGCCACCAGCAGGTCCATCGTACCGGGACAGGGGACGGAGACCCAGTACTTC.

There are a few counts of this clone. Here the CDR3 DNA reads TGCGCCACCCGGGACAGCGTCGGGGAGCTGTTTTTT. The encoded protein is CATRDSVGELFF. This chain links TRBV5-1 with TRBJ2-2; TRBD1 agrees at 7 bases. The germline V gene encodes CDR1 SGHRS and CDR2 YFSETQ. This CDR3 comprises 12 residues. J was trimmed by 7 bases and V by 9 bases; bases with no gene match: 6.

This clone was detected only once. The rearrangement joins TRBV18 to TRBJ2-5, with TRBD1 matching 9 bases. The CDR3 spans 15 residues. The trim removed 2 bases at V and 6 bases at J, leaving 7 bases unmatched. The germline CDR1 and CDR2 sequences are KGHSH and LQKENI. The CDR3 loop is CASSPVTGGWKTQYF. In nucleotides, the CDR3 is TGTGCCAGCTCACCAGTAACAGGGGGCTGGAAGACCCAGTACTTC. Filled out from reference TRBV18 and TRBJ2-5, the complete variable domain reads NAGVMQNPRHLVRRRGQEARLRCSPMKGHSHVYWYRQLPEEGLKFMVYLQKENIIDESGMPKERFSAEFPKEGPSILRIQQVVRGDSAAYFCASSPVTGGWKTQYFGPGTRLLVL.

The genes are TRBV5-6 and TRBJ1-5; 7 positions agree with TRBD1. The germline CDR1 and CDR2 sequences are SGHDT and YYEEEE. V was clipped by 0 bases and J by 5 bases; unmatched bases: 8. CDR3 size: 16 residues. Here the CDR3 DNA reads TGTGCCAGCAGCTTGGCCACAGGACAGGTATATCAGCCCCAGCATTTT. Translated, it gives CASSLATGQVYQPQHF.

This clone was counted a few times. This chain connects TRBV2 to TRBJ2-1, with 7 positions matching TRBD2. CDR1 is SNHLY, CDR2 FYNNEI, per germline. J gave up 6 bases and V 7 bases, and 12 bases lay outside the gene matches. The CDR3 contains 15 residues. In DNA form, the CDR3 reads TGTGCCAGCATCTCAGGGACTAAGGAGACCAATGAGCAGTTCTTC. Translated: CASISGTKETNEQFF.

This clone was picked up a small number of times. The chain carries TRBV10-2 and TRBJ2-7; the match to TRBD1 covers 7 bases. The CDR3 extends over 15 amino acids. Trimming removed 7 bases from V and 0 bases from J; junction bases left unmatched: 9. Germline loops: CDR1 WSHSY, CDR2 SAAADI. The CDR3 region is CASTVTGTDSYEQYF. For the CDR3, the DNA is TGCGCCAGCACTGTCACCGGGACAGACTCCTACGAGCAGTACTTC.

V usage is TRBV13 and J usage is TRBJ2-2, with D unresolved. The CDR3 extends over 16 amino acids. Germline values: CDR1 PRHDT, CDR2 FYEKMQ (reference sequence). The V and J ends lost 2 bases and 2 bases respectively, with 12 bases between them. The DNA for the CDR3 is TGTGCCAGCAGCTTACGGTTCCAAGCAAACACCGGGGAGCTGTTTTTT. Its translation is CASSLRFQANTGELFF.

The genes are TRBV28 and TRBJ1-4; TRBD1 aligns across 10 bases. This CDR3 spans 14 amino acids. In germline, CDR1 is MDHEN, CDR2 SYDVKM. The trim removed 3 bases at V and 6 bases at J, leaving 1 base unmatched. The CDR3 reads CASSLGTGDEKLFF. The CDR3 DNA sequence: TGTGCCAGCAGTTTGGGGACAGGGGATGAAAAACTGTTTTTT.

This clone appeared a few times. The rearrangement joins TRBV6-5 to TRBJ1-1; D is ambiguous. The CDR3 sequence is 15 residues long. CDR1 and CDR2 (germline): MNHEY, SVGAGI. Trimming left V 2 bases short and J 2 bases short, with 12 bases between. In DNA form, the CDR3 reads TGTGCCAGCAGTTACGAGTCCGGGGTTAACACTGAAGCTTTCTTT. This translates into CASSYESGVNTEAFF.

The rearrangement links TRBV10-3 to TRBJ2-1; tentative D call: TRBD2 (6 bases). This CDR3 comprises 15 residues. The V gene's germline CDR1 is ENHRY and CDR2 SYGVKD. V was trimmed by 4 bases and J by 1 base, leaving 11 bases between them. The CDR3: CAISVGAGSYNEQFF. The CDR3 coding sequence is TGTGCCATCAGTGTGGGTGCGGGGTCCTACAATGAGCAGTTCTTC.

In its sample, this clone was seen a few times. The chain employs TRBV28 and TRBJ2-7, with 8 bases lining up with TRBD1. Germline loops: CDR1 MDHEN, CDR2 SYDVKM. This CDR3 comprises 14 residues. Germline trimming cut 6 bases from V and 3 bases from J; bases unmatched to any gene: 7. The CDR3 DNA reads TGTGCCAGCAGGTCGGACAGGGCCCTCTACGAGCAGTACTTC. It codes for CASRSDRALYEQYF.

J is TRBJ1-2 and V is TRBV9; maybe TRBD1 (5 bases). The V and J ends lost 0 bases and 8 bases respectively, with 14 bases between them. The CDR3 loop spans 14 amino acids. The germline V gene encodes CDR1 SGDLS and CDR2 YYNGEE. DNA of the CDR3: TGTGCCAGCAGCGTAGTGGGCCAGGGAGGCGGCTACACCTTC. Amino acids: CASSVVGQGGGYTF.

The chain has TRBV30 and TRBJ1-1; D uncertain. The CDR3 sequence is 11 residues long. Germline loops: CDR1 GTSNPN, CDR2 SVGIG (reference sequence). The germline V and J ends were trimmed by 0 bases and 10 bases, with 9 bases remaining between them. In nucleotides, the CDR3 is TGTGCCTGGAGTGTTAGCTCCTCAGCTTTCTTT. Amino acids: CAWSVSSSAFF.

This clone was detected a few times. The junction departs from the called germline gene at one end, perhaps through a read error. This chain connects TRBV18 to TRBJ2-1; 7 bases match TRBD2. CDR1 and CDR2 from the germline V gene are KGHSH and LQKENI. The CDR3 extends over 13 amino acids. The CDR3 nucleotides read TGTGCCAGCTCACCTGGGCGGGAGCTAATTCTGGTCTTC. This codes for CASSPGRELILVF.

The V and J genes are TRBV7-9 and TRBJ2-5, with 10 positions matching TRBD2. CDR3 length: 15 amino acids. Germline V gene data show CDR1 as SEHNR and CDR2 as FQNEAQ (reference sequence). The ends lost 3 bases at V and 5 bases at J; junction bases unmatched: 6. CDR3 protein: CASSFGKLAGETQYF. The CDR3 region has the DNA TGTGCCAGCAGCTTTGGGAAACTAGCGGGGGAGACCCAGTACTTC.

V usage is TRBV6-5 and J usage is TRBJ1-4; 7 bases agree with TRBD1. The CDR3 is made up of 15 amino acids. J was trimmed by 3 bases and V by 6 bases; bases with no gene match: 7. The V gene's germline CDR1 is MNHEY and CDR2 SVGAGI. For the CDR3, the DNA is TGTGCCAGCAGCCAGTTGGGACAGTCTAATGAAAAACTGTTTTTT. Translating it yields CASSQLGQSNEKLFF.

The gene calls are TRBV9 and TRBJ1-2; TRBD1 matches 8 bases. CDR3 length equals 14 residues. V shed 7 bases, J shed 6 bases, and the junction held 11 bases outside the gene matches. Germline V gene data show CDR1 as SGDLS and CDR2 as YYNGEE. This CDR3 reads CASGPGQASDGYTF. CDR3 in DNA: TGTGCCAGCGGGCCGGGACAGGCTTCGGATGGCTACACCTTC.